The 4 T cell receptor beta chains presented below share a single source sample, sequenced in a study of CD8 T cells in Susac syndrome. Random hexamers were used to reverse transcribe about 0.45 to 1 ug of RNA. Via MiXCR, TCRdb re-called the immunoSEQ multiplex PCR reads, giving one row per CDR3 protein. The sample carries approximately 190,000 distinct CDR3 sequences, 90% to 96% recorded once. The sequenced sample was CD4+ T cells from PBMCs. The receptors stem from a human donor with Susac syndrome.

The CDR3 nucleotides read TGCGCCAGCAGCCGACAGGTCACAGATACGCAGTATTTT. Protein sequence: CASSRQVTDTQYF. The rearrangement joins TRBV4-1 to TRBJ2-3; the D gene is possibly TRBD1 (6 bases). Germline CDR1 is MGHRA and CDR2 is YSYEKL. V was clipped by 4 bases and J by 2 bases, with 7 bases between them. This CDR3 is built from 13 residues.

The rearrangement uses TRBV5-1 and TRBJ2-5; 7 bases map to TRBD2. The CDR3 has 14 amino acids. V trimming: 5 bases; J trimming: 4 bases; junction bases outside the gene matches: 8. Germline V lookup: CDR1 SGHRS, CDR2 YFSETQ. The CDR3 reads CASSSEASGETQYF. CDR3 nucleotides: TGCGCCAGCAGTTCCGAGGCTAGCGGAGAGACCCAGTACTTC.

The V call is TRBV4-1, the J call TRBJ2-5, with TRBD1 identical over 10 bases. Germline V CDR1 and CDR2: MGHRA, YSYEKL. Losses at the gene ends were 8 bases for V and 4 bases for J; bases not matched to a gene: 4. The CDR3 has 13 amino acids. CDR3 protein: CASRDRGGETQYF. The CDR3 DNA sequence: TGCGCCAGCCGGGACAGGGGTGGAGAGACCCAGTACTTC.

Written as DNA, the CDR3 is TGTGCCAGCAGTTTGGGCCAGCACTATGGCTACACCTTC. It encodes CASSLGQHYGYTF. V is TRBV12-3 or TRBV12-4 and J is TRBJ1-2; D is unresolved. CDR3 length equals 13 residues. Deletions cut 3 bases from V and 3 bases from J, with 8 bases between.